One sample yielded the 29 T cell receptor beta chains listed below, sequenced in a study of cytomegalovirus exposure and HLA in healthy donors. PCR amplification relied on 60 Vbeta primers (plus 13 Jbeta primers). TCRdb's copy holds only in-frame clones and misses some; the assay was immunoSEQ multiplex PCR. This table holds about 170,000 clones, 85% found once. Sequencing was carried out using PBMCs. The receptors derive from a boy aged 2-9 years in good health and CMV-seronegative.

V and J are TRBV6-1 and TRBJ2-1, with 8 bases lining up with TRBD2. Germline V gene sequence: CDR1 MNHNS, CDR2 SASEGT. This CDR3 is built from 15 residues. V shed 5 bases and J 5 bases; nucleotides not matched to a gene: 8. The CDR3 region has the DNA TGTGCCAGCAGTTCCCTAGCGGGCTTAAACAATGAGCAGTTCTTC. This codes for CASSSLAGLNNEQFF.

CDR3 residues: CASSESPGGPNTEAFF. The CDR3 bases are TGCGCCAGCAGTGAGTCCCCGGGAGGACCGAACACTGAAGCTTTCTTT. The chain uses TRBV10-2 and TRBJ1-1; no reliable D call. Trimming took 0 bases from V and 1 from J, leaving 12 bases between them. Germline V gene lookup returns CDR1 WSHSY and CDR2 SAAADI. This CDR3 is built from 16 residues.

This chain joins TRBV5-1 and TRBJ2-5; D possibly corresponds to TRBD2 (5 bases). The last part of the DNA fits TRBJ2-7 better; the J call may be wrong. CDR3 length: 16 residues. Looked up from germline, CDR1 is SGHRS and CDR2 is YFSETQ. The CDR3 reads CASSLASGSRGYEQYF. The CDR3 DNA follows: TGCGCCAGCAGCTTGGCGTCGGGATCACGCGGCTACGAGCAGTACTTC.

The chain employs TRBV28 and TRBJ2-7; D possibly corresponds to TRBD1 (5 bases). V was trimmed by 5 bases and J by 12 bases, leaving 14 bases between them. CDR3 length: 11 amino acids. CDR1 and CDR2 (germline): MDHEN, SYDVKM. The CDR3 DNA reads TGTGCCAGCAGTAATCAGGGTTTGGGGTACTTC. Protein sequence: CASSNQGLGYF.

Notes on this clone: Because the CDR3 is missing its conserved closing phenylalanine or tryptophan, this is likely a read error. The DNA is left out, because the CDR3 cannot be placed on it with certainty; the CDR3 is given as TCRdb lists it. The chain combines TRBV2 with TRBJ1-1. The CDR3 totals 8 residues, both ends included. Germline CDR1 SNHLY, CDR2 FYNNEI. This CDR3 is CARSEGGR.

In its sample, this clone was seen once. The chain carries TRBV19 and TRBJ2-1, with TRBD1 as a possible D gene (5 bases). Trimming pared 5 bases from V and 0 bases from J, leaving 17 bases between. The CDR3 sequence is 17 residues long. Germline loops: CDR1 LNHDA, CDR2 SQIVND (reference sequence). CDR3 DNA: TGTGCCAGTAGTGTAAAACCAGGGTGGAGCTCCTACAATGAGCAGTTCTTC. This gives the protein CASSVKPGWSSYNEQFF.

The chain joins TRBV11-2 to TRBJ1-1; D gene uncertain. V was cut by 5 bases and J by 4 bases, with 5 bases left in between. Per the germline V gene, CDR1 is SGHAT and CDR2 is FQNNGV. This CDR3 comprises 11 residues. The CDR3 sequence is CASSPGTEAFF. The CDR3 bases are TGTGCCAGCAGCCCAGGCACTGAAGCTTTCTTT. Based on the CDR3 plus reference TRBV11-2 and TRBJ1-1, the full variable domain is EAGVAQSPRYKIIEKRQSVAFWCNPISGHATLYWYQQILGQGPKLLIQFQNNGVVDDSQLPKDRFSAERLKGVDSTLKIQPAKLEDSAVYLCASSPGTEAFFGQGTRLTVV.

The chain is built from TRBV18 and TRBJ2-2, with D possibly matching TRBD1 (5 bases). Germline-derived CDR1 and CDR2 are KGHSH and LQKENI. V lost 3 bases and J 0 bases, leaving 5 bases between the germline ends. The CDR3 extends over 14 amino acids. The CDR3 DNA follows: TGTGCCAGCTCACCGGACACGAACACCGGGGAGCTGTTTTTT. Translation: CASSPDTNTGELFF.

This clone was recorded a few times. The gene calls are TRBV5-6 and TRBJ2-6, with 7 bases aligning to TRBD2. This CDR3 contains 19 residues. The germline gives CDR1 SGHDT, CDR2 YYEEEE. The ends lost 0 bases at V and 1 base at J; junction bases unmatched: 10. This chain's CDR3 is CASSLVRLAVRSGANVLTF. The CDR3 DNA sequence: TGTGCCAGCAGCTTGGTTCGGCTAGCGGTGCGATCTGGGGCCAACGTCCTGACTTTC.

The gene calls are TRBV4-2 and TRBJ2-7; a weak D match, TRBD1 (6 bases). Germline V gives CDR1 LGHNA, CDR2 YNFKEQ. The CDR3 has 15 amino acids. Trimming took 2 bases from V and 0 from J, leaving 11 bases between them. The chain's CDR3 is CASSQLTDSSYEQYF. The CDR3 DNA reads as TGTGCCAGCAGCCAATTGACGGACAGCTCCTACGAGCAGTACTTC.

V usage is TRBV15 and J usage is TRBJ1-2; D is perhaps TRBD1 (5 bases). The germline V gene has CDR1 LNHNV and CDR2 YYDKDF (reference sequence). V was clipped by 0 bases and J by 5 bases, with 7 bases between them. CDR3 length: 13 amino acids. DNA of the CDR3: TGTGCCACCAGCAGAGACGGGGGTTATGGCTACACCTTC. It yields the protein CATSRDGGYGYTF.

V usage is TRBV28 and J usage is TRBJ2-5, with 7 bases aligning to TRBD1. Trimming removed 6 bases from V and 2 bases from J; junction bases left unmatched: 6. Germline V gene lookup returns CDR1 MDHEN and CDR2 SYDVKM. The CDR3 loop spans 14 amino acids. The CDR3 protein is CASRPGQLQETQYF. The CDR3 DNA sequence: TGTGCCAGCAGGCCGGGACAGTTACAAGAGACCCAGTACTTC.

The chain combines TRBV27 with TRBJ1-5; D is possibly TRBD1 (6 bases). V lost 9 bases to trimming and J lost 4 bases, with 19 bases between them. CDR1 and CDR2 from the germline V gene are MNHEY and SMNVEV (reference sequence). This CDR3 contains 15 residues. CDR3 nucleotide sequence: TGTGCCAGGCCAATCTTAACAGGGTGGAATCAGCCCCAGCATTTT. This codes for CARPILTGWNQPQHF.

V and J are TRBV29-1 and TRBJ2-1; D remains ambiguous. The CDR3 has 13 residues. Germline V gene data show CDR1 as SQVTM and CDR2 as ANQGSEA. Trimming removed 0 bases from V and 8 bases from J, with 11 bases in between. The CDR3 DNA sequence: TGCAGCGTTGAAGAGGAACGGCAGGATGAGCAGTTCTTC. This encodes CSVEEERQDEQFF.

In DNA, the CDR3 is TGTGCCAGCAGCACCACGACAGGGAACTATGGCTACACCTTC. As protein: CASSTTTGNYGYTF. This chain joins TRBV7-2 and TRBJ1-2; 7 nucleotides align to TRBD1. Germline assignment: CDR1 SGHTA and CDR2 FQGNSA. The trim removed 5 bases at V and 2 bases at J, leaving 5 bases unmatched. This CDR3 spans 14 amino acids.

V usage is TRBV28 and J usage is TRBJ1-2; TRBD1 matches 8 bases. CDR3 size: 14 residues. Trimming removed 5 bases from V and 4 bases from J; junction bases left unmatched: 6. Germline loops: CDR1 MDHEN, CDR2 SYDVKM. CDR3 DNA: TGTGCCAGCAGTCTCACAGGGGGGTCCTATGGCTACACCTTC. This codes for CASSLTGGSYGYTF.

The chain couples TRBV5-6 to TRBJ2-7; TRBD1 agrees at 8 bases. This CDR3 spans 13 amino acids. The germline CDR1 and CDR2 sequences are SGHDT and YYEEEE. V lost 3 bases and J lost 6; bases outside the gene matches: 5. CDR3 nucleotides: TGTGCCAGCAGCTGGACAGGGTTCCGCGAGCAGTACGTC. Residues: CASSWTGFREQYV.

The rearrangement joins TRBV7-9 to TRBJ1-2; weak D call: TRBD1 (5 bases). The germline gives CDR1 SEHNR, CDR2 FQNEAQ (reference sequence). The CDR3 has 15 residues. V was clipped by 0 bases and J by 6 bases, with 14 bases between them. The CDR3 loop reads CASSLAEGTGDGYTF. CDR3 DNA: TGTGCCAGCAGCTTAGCGGAAGGGACGGGGGATGGCTACACCTTC.

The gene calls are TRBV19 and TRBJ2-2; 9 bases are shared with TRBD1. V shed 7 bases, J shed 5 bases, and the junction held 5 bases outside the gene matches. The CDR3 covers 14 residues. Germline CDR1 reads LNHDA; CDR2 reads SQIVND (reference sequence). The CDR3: CASKRDRDTGELFF. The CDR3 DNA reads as TGTGCCAGTAAAAGGGACAGGGATACCGGGGAGCTGTTTTTT.

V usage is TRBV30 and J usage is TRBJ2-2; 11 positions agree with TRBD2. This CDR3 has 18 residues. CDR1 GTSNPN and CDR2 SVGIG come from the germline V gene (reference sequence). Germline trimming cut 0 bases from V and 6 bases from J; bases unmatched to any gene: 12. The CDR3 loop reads CAWSVWGLAGGRSGELFF. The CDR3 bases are TGTGCCTGGAGTGTTTGGGGGTTAGCGGGAGGGCGGTCCGGGGAGCTGTTTTTT.

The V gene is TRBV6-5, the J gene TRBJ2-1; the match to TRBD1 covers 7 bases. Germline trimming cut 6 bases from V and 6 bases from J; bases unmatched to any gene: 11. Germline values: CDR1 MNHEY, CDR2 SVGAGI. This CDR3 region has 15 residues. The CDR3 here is CASRKSGTVGNEQFF. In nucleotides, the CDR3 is TGTGCCAGCAGGAAATCCGGGACAGTGGGCAATGAGCAGTTCTTC.

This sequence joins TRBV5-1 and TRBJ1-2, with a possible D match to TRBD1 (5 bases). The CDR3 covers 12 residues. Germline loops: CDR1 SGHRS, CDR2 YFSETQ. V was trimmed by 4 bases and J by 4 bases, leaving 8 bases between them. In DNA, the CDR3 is TGCGCCAGCAGCGATGACAGCTATGGCTACACCTTC. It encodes CASSDDSYGYTF.

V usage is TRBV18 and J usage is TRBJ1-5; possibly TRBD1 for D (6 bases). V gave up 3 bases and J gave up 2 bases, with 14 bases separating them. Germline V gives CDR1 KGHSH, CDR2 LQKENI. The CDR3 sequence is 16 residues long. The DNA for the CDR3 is TGTGCCAGCTCACCCTCCGGGGGGGCGGGCAATCAGCCCCAGCATTTT. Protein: CASSPSGGAGNQPQHF.

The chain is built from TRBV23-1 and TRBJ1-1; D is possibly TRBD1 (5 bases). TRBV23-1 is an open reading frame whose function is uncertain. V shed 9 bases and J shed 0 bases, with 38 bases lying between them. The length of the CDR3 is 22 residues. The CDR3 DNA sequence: TGCGCCAGATCCCAAACCTATTTGACAGTCTTAGGGAACGAGGCGGTGAACACTGAAGCTTTCTTT. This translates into CARSQTYLTVLGNEAVNTEAFF.

The CDR3 DNA follows: TGCAGCGTCGACGCCGGGATTTTTTGGGTAAAGACCCAGTACTTC. It specifies CSVDAGIFWVKTQYF. This chain uses TRBV29-1 with TRBJ2-5; D possibly corresponds to TRBD2 (5 bases). V was trimmed by 6 bases and J by 6 bases, leaving 23 bases between them. The CDR3 totals 15 residues. Per the germline V gene, CDR1 is SQVTM and CDR2 is ANQGSEA. The full variable domain, rest sourced from reference TRBV29-1 and TRBJ2-5, is SAVISQKPSRDICQRGTSLTIQCQVDSQVTMMFWYRQQPGQSLTLIATANQGSEATYESGFVIDKFPISRPNLTFSTLTVSNMSPEDSSIYLCSVDAGIFWVKTQYFGPGTRLLVL.

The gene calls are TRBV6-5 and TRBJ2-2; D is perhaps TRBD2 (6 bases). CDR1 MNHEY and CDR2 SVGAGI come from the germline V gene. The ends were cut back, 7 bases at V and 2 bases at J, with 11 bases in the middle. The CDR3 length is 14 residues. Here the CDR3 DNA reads TGTGCCAGCATCGGGGGAGCTAACACCGGGGAGCTGTTTTTT. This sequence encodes CASIGGANTGELFF.

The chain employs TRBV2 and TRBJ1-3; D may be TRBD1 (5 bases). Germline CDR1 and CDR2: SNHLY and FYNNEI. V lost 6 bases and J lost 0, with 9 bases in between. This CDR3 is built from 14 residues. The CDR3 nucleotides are TGTGCCAGCAGACCACAGGTCTCTGGAAACACCATATATTTT. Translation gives CASRPQVSGNTIYF.

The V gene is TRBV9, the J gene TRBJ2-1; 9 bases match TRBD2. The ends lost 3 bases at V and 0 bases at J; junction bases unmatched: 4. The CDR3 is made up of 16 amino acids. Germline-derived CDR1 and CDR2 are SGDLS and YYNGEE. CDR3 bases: TGTGCCAGCAGCGCAGCGGGAGGAAGCTCCTACAATGAGCAGTTCTTC. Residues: CASSAAGGSSYNEQFF.

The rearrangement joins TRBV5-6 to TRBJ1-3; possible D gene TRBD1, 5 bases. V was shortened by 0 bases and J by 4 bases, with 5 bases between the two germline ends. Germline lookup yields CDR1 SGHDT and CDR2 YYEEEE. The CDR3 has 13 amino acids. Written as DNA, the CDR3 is TGTGCCAGCAGCTTGGACAGGGGAAACACCATATATTTT. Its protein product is CASSLDRGNTIYF.